This T cell receptor beta chain was recovered during a study of T cells in Graves' hyperthyroidism and ophthalmopathy. The CDR3 length is 14 residues. CDR1 and CDR2 from the germline V gene are MDHEN and SYDVKM. The V and J ends lost 1 base and 4 bases, in that order; junction bases with no gene match: 3. TCR beta CDR3 region amplification was performed from RNA transcripts. Carried out on the TCR CDR3, a first-round RT-PCR used the HTBI primer set. TCRdb independently ran MiXCR on the multiplex PCR reads; one entry per CDR3 protein. This table has fewer than 700,000 distinct CDR3 sequences, over 15% appearing once. Overall study results and limits: Also found in blood were most expanded thyroid clonotypes above 0.001. A median around 5.9 months before onset, the model predicted ophthalmopathy.

This clonotype was counted ten times or more. Its antigen is still unknown. The sequenced sample was blood. The chain recombines TRBV28 with TRBJ1-1, with TRBD1 identical over 7 bases. The TCR comes from a young woman with Graves' ophthalmopathy. For the CDR3, the DNA is TGTGCCAGCAGTTTATCGACAGGGTCCACTGAAGCTTTCTTT. Translated, it gives CASSLSTGSTEAFF.